The 6 T cell receptor beta chains in this list originate from one sample, sequenced in a study of regulatory T cells in long-lasting Graves disease. Building of the TCR beta libraries involved iRepertoire HTBI primers and Arm-PCR of CDR3 regions. TCRdb ran MiXCR on the multiplex PCR reads and lists one entry per CDR3 protein. The repertoire consists of roughly 520,000 distinct CDR3 sequences, with 12% occurring once and the leading ten covering 8.9%. Time point in this sample: newly diagnosed GD, antithyroid drugs for less than 3 months. After RNA was extracted from PBMCs, the TCR library was made from it. The sample was also linked to a second study, of T cells in Graves' hyperthyroidism and ophthalmopathy.

The sample in question was peripheral blood mononuclear cells (PBMCs), obtained at new diagnosis, from a patient treated with antithyroid drugs. These TCRs come from a woman in her twenties or thirties with Graves disease.

This clonotype has a count of ten or more. V is TRBV24-1 and J is TRBJ2-1; D not resolved. With 0 bases removed from V and 0 bases from J, the gap between germline ends came to 8 bases. CDR1 KGHDR and CDR2 SFDVKD come from the germline V gene. This CDR3 is 16 amino acids long. The CDR3 sequence: CATSDLRASSYNEQFF. CDR3 nucleotide sequence: TGTGCCACCAGTGATTTGCGAGCAAGCTCCTACAATGAGCAGTTCTTC.

The chain recombines TRBV6-1 with TRBJ2-5, with D possibly being TRBD2 (5 bases). Trimming stripped 8 bases from V and 2 bases from J, with 21 bases between. There are 16 residues in the CDR3. The germline V gene has CDR1 MNHNS and CDR2 SASEGT. For the CDR3, the DNA is TGTGCCAGCCGCTTACTTGGGAGACGAGCACAAGAGACCCAGTACTTC. Translating it yields CASRLLGRRAQETQYF.

This clonotype occurred a few times. The chain joins TRBV29-1 to TRBJ2-1; 15 bases fit TRBD2. Germline values: CDR1 SQVTM, CDR2 ANQGSEA. Unmatched junction bases numbered 8, after V lost 3 bases and J lost 2 bases. The CDR3 extends over 18 amino acids. As DNA, the CDR3 is TGCAGCGTTGAGGCGGGACTAGCGGGAGGAAGTGCCTACAATGAGCAGTTCTTC. Its protein product is CSVEAGLAGGSAYNEQFF.

As for this clonotype: It differs at one base from a far larger clone, so likely a read error. This rearrangement joins TRBV12-3 or TRBV12-4 to TRBJ2-3, with D perhaps matching TRBD1 (6 bases). With the DNA end fitting TRBJ2-7 better, the J assignment may be wrong. This CDR3 contains 16 residues. The CDR3 region is CASSSTGAGASYEQYF. The CDR3 DNA reads TGTGCCAGCAGTAGCACCGGGGCAGGGGCCTCCTACGAGCAGTACTTC.

This clonotype was observed many times. The CDR3 reads CASSPQARNEQYF. The CDR3 DNA follows: TGTGCCAGCAGCCCCCAGGCGAGGAACGAGCAGTACTTC. The chain employs TRBV12-3 or TRBV12-4 and TRBJ2-7, with D uncertain. CDR3 length equals 13 residues. V gave up 6 bases and J gave up 5 bases, with 14 bases separating them.

This clonotype showed up just a few times. This rearrangement joins TRBV15 to TRBJ2-7; D may be TRBD2 (5 bases). This CDR3 contains 13 residues. V lost 4 bases to trimming and J lost 2 bases, with 9 bases between them. The germline CDR1 and CDR2 sequences are LNHNV and YYDKDF (reference sequence). The CDR3 reads CATSITGTYEQYF. The CDR3 DNA reads as TGTGCCACCAGCATTACCGGGACCTACGAGCAGTACTTC.